This paragraph reports one T cell receptor beta chain. Its antigen specificity is not known. No per-base quality is available; no much larger clone lies one base away. The sample's time point label, in plain terms: baseline before first vaccination. The sample's treatment or condition, from its label and the paper: meningococcal conjugate vaccine given as trial control. Vaccinee samples came from UK trials COV001 and COV002, including a single-blind randomized controlled phase 2/3 trial of AZD1222 (ChAdOx1 nCoV-19) in healthy adults. For TCRbeta chain sequencing, PBMC samples were collected from trial participants at day 0 and at day 28 after the second dose. The CDR3 regions of human TCRbeta chains were subjected to immunosequencing. As for the original processing: Repertoire TCRs were checked for matches against a reference library of SARS-CoV-2-specific TCRs that had been generated using the MIRA antigen-specificity platform. Breadth was defined as the fraction of unique TCRs that were SARS-CoV-2-associated. Depth was defined as the fraction of total T cells that were SARS-CoV-2-associated. Each spike-specific TCR was assigned to its reactive spike region and to a CD4 or CD8 class using the MIRA data. Log10-transformed breadth and depth values were compared by one-way ANOVA with Sidak's multiple comparisons tests. TCRdb retrieved this table from immuneACCESS and kept in-frame rearrangements only. Not all clones are present; in checked studies, unresolved V genes account for under half, and no reason is known for the remainder. The DNA was the basis for D and trimming; V, J and clone size are from that table. For this sample the table gives more than 140,000 clones, of which more than 80% were detected only once. The biggest ten clones account for 0.75% to 1% of the sample.

From the cysteine through the phenylalanine, the CDR3 covers 14 amino acids. The kept DNA is CDR3 alone, 42 bases in frame from the first base. CDR1 and CDR2 (SNHLY, FYNNEI) derive from the germline V gene. Trimmed from V: 9 bases; trimmed from J: 8 bases; junction bases lacking a gene match: 10. This sample was taken from a study of T cell responses to AZD1222 COVID-19 vaccine (dated by TCRdb to 2020 to 2022). For the wider study: TCR sequencing covered some 240 trial participants: 200 to 220 given two doses of AZD1222 and 26 given two doses of MenACWY control vaccine. Enrollment into the trials was organized by age into subgroups of 18-55, 56-69 and 70-plus years, and those subgroups contained about 160, 30 and 59 TCR-sequenced participants, respectively. Here is what the overall study found, with its caveats: Participants were mostly white British and included more females than males, and it was suggested by the authors that clonal diversity may have been underestimated. In the small 56-69-year group, the increase in depth fell short of significance, most likely because of low power. Only five to seven AZD1222 recipients were SARS-CoV-2 seropositive at baseline, limiting conclusions about previously exposed vaccinees. After two AZD1222 doses, spike-specific TCR breadth and depth were significantly higher than at day 0 and than in MenACWY recipients. Because no day 14 peak-response samples were available, repertoires were characterized only after the peak T cell response. The vaccine-associated CD4 TCRs covered the entire spike protein, and the dominant responses fell in regions 160-218 and 743-854. Reportedly, close to half of the unique spike-specific TCRs recognized epitopes lying outside the regions that are mutated in the B.1.351 and B.1.1.7 variants.

The TCR sequence derives from an adult in good health. Specimen: peripheral blood, collected on day 0 of MenACWY control vaccination. The chain is made from TRBV2 and TRBJ2-3, with TRBD1 identical over 11 junction bases. The encoded CDR3 is CASDRDRGKGTQYF. The DNA sequence reads TGTGCCAGTGACCGGGACAGGGGGAAGGGTACGCAGTATTTT.